This is a list of T cell receptor beta chains from one sample in a study of PD-1 blockade in classical Hodgkin lymphoma. TCRdb's table, derived via immunoSEQ multiplex PCR, lists solely in-frame clones and lacks some. The table shows 25,000 to 30,000 clones, with about four fifths occurring only once. Specimen: peripheral blood mononuclear cells (PBMCs), collected before the fourth cycle of nivolumab. These receptors originate from a human donor with classical Hodgkin lymphoma. CDR3s include the opening cysteine and the closing phenylalanine or tryptophan. A D gene is named only where the DNA matches it firmly. Clone size appears in some rows only: once, few, many, or a class for an expanded clone.

CDR3nt,CDR3aa,v_gene,abundance,j_gene,d_gene
TGCGCCACCAAAGACTCGGGGGATACGCAGTATTTT,CATKDSGDTQYF,TRBV5-1,NA,TRBJ2-3,NA
TGTGCCAGTACTCGCGGCGGGGAGCTGTTTTTT,CASTRGGELFF,TRBV19,NA,TRBJ2-2,NA
TGTGCCAGCTCACCATCGCGACAGGGAACTCAGCCCCAGCATTTT,CASSPSRQGTQPQHF,TRBV18,once,TRBJ1-5,TRBD1
TGTGCCAGCAGTTACTCGAGAGAGACCCAGTACTTC,CASSYSRETQYF,TRBV6-5,NA,TRBJ2-5,NA
TGTGCCAGCACGTGGGAAAACAATCAGCCCCAGCATTTT,CASTWENNQPQHF,TRBV28,NA,TRBJ1-5,NA
TGTGCCAGCAGTTCCCATAACACCGGGGAGCTGTTTTTT,CASSSHNTGELFF,TRBV27,NA,TRBJ2-2,NA
TGTGCCAGCAGTGTCGCGCAGATGAACACTGAAGCTTTCTTT,CASSVAQMNTEAFF,TRBV2,few,TRBJ1-1,NA
TGTGCCAGCACCCAGGGGAACTACGAGCAGTACTTC,CASTQGNYEQYF,TRBV7-2,NA,TRBJ2-7,NA
TGCGCCAGCAGCTCTCAGGGTAATGAAGCTTTCTTT,CASSSQGNEAFF,TRBV5-1,NA,TRBJ1-1,NA
TGTGCCAGTAGAGAGGTGACAGGGATGAATGAAAAACTGTTTTTT,CASREVTGMNEKLFF,TRBV19,NA,TRBJ1-4,TRBD1
TGTGCCAGCAGTTCCACTAGCGGCGGGAAGACAGATACGCAGTATTTT,CASSSTSGGKTDTQYF,TRBV6-5,NA,TRBJ2-3,TRBD2
TGTGCCAGCAGTTCCGGGAGACTAGCGGCCTCCTACAATGAGCAGTTCTTC,CASSSGRLAASYNEQFF,TRBV27,NA,TRBJ2-1,TRBD2
TGCGCCAGCAGCCCCAGGGTGGGGGGGGAAGATACGCAGTATTTT,CASSPRVGGEDTQYF,TRBV5-1,NA,TRBJ2-3,TRBD2
TGTGCCACCATTTCCCGGGACAGGGGAGTCGATGAGCAGTTCTTC,CATISRDRGVDEQFF,TRBV2,NA,TRBJ2-1,TRBD1
TGTGCCAGCAGCATAGCGGGAGCCTACGAGCAGTACTTC,CASSIAGAYEQYF,TRBV6-1,NA,TRBJ2-7,TRBD2
TGCGCCAGCAGCTTGGGTCCGGGAGTTACCCCCCCCGGGGAGCTGTTTTTT,CASSLGPGVTPPGELFF,TRBV5-1,NA,TRBJ2-2,NA
TGTGCCAGCAGTCAGCTGCGAGGGGCCCCGGTGGAGGTTGAGCAGTTCTTC,CASSQLRGAPVEVEQFF,TRBV27,NA,TRBJ2-1,NA
TGTGCCAGCAGCTCACAGGGGGCTGACTCTTCCCTCCACTTT,CASSSQGADSSLHF,TRBV5-4,few,TRBJ1-6,TRBD1
TGTGCCAGTAGTATTTCTCTTTCCTACGAGCAGTACTTC,CASSISLSYEQYF,TRBV19,NA,TRBJ2-7,NA
TGTGCCAGCAGCAGACCCGTCTCTACCTACGAGCAGTACTTC,CASSRPVSTYEQYF,TRBV2,few,TRBJ2-7,NA
TGTGCCAGCAGCCAGAGACTTATGGGGGAGACCCAGTACTTC,CASSQRLMGETQYF,TRBV11-1,NA,TRBJ2-5,NA
TGTGCCAGCCGGGGGGGGTTCCAAGAGACCCAGTACTTC,CASRGGFQETQYF,TRBV7-2,NA,TRBJ2-5,TRBD2
TGTGCCGCATCCGCCGCGGCTACCAATCAGCCCCAGCATTTT,CAASAAATNQPQHF,TRBV6-1,few,TRBJ1-5,NA
TGTGCCATCAGTGAACGAGAGGGGGCATTGGCCACTGAAGCTTTCTTT,CAISEREGALATEAFF,TRBV10-3,NA,TRBJ1-1,TRBD1
TGTGCCAGCAGCTCAGGCGCAGGCTATAATTCACCCCTCCACTTT,CASSSGAGYNSPLHF,TRBV5-6,NA,TRBJ1-6,NA
TGTGCCAGCGCGAACCCAACAGGGGTTGGAAATCAGCCCCAGCATTTT,CASANPTGVGNQPQHF,TRBV28,NA,TRBJ1-5,TRBD1
TGTGCCAGCAGCCAGGGGGGTGTGGGGGGTCAAGAGACCCAGTACTTC,CASSQGGVGGQETQYF,TRBV4-2,once,TRBJ2-5,NA
TGTGCCAGCAGTTCCCAGGACAGTAGCAATCAGCCCCAGCATTTT,CASSSQDSSNQPQHF,TRBV28,NA,TRBJ1-5,NA
TGTGCATCGGGTTGGGAGTACACCGGGGAGCTGTTTTTT,CASGWEYTGELFF,TRBV30,NA,TRBJ2-2,NA
TGTGCCAGCAGCGTAGGACAGGGGGCGGGCAATGAGCAGTTCTTC,CASSVGQGAGNEQFF,TRBV2,NA,TRBJ2-1,TRBD1
TGTGCCAGCACCTGGGACAACTCCTACGAGCAGTACTTC,CASTWDNSYEQYF,TRBV6-6,NA,TRBJ2-7,NA
TGTGCCAGTACTGTGGGGGCTGGCTACACCTTC,CASTVGAGYTF,TRBV19,few,TRBJ1-2,NA
TGTGCCACCCAATCCCAGGCTCACCCCTACGAGCAGTACTTC,CATQSQAHPYEQYF,TRBV6-1,medium-sized,TRBJ2-7,NA
TGTGCCACCAGCAGAGATTTAGCGGGAGGGCCAGAGACCCAGTACTTC,CATSRDLAGGPETQYF,TRBV15,few,TRBJ2-5,TRBD2
TGTGCCAGCAGCCAAGATCAGGTAGACACTGAAGCTTTCTTT,CASSQDQVDTEAFF,TRBV14,once,TRBJ1-1,NA
TGTGCCAGCAGTGACGGACAGACTCAATCTACGCAGTATTTT,CASSDGQTQSTQYF,TRBV6-4,few,TRBJ2-3,NA
TGTGCCAGCAGTGGAGGATTGAGCGGTCTCACAGATACGCAGTATTTT,CASSGGLSGLTDTQYF,TRBV28,NA,TRBJ2-3,NA
TGTGCCAGCAGTGAAGCTTTCTTCGGGGCCTACGAGCAGTACTTC,CASSEAFFGAYEQYF,TRBV6-1,NA,TRBJ2-7,NA
TGTGCCAGCAGCTTATACGGGGTTCAGCCCCAGCATTTT,CASSLYGVQPQHF,TRBV6-1,few,TRBJ1-5,NA
TGCGCCAGCAGCTTGGAGTCTAACACTGAAGCTTTCTTT,CASSLESNTEAFF,TRBV5-1,NA,TRBJ1-1,NA
TGTGCCAGCAAAGGGGGGGATCAGCCCCAGCATTTT,CASKGGDQPQHF,TRBV6-1,NA,TRBJ1-5,NA
TGTGCCAGCAGACCCGGACAGGGAAACACCATATATTTT,CASRPGQGNTIYF,TRBV6-6,few,TRBJ1-3,NA
TGTGCCAGCACCCCTCGCTGGAACACCGGGGAGCTGTTTTTT,CASTPRWNTGELFF,TRBV6-1,few,TRBJ2-2,NA
TGCGCCAGCAGCCCCCAGGGGGCCTCTGGGGCCAACGTCCTGACTTTC,CASSPQGASGANVLTF,TRBV4-1,once,TRBJ2-6,TRBD1
TGTGCCAGCAGCTTGGACAGGGGTCTTGCTGAAGCTTTCTTT,CASSLDRGLAEAFF,TRBV5-6,NA,TRBJ1-1,TRBD1
TGTGCCAGCAGCCAAGACGGACTAGCGGGAACAGATACGCAGTATTTT,CASSQDGLAGTDTQYF,TRBV4-2,NA,TRBJ2-3,TRBD2
TGTGCCAGCAGCTCAGGATTCAGGGGTGGGTCCTACAATGAGCAGTTCTTC,CASSSGFRGGSYNEQFF,TRBV7-8,few,TRBJ2-1,NA
TGTGCCAGCAGCCAAGTCATGATCGGGGCCGGGGAGCTGTTTTTT,CASSQVMIGAGELFF,TRBV14,NA,TRBJ2-2,NA